These T cell receptor beta chains were read from a single sample in a study of shared clonotypes between healthy human individuals. The data were produced by immunoSEQ multiplex PCR, yet TCRdb's version contains in-frame clones alone and is incomplete. This table has about 480,000 clones, 60% to 80% appearing once. Sequences were obtained from PBMCs. Receptors were obtained from a woman aged 40 to 55 in good health. Some clones in this sample may be carry-over from other donors' samples. Each CDR3 is given with its conserved first and last residue. The D gene is left open where the match is weak. Rows may omit the clone size; those that give it use once, few, many or a size class.

>TRBV4-3|TRBD1|TRBJ2-7|.
TGCGCCAGCAGCCAAGGACCACAGGGGTATTACGAGCAGTACTTC
CASSQGPQGYYEQYF
>TRBV10-3|TRBD2|TRBJ2-3|.
TGTGCCATCAGGGCGGGAGGAGGCACAGATACGCAGTATTTT
CAIRAGGGTDTQYF
>TRBV28|.|TRBJ1-2|.
TGTGCCAGCAGTTTACCCACGGTAGGGGGCTACACCTTC
CASSLPTVGGYTF
>TRBV28|TRBD2|TRBJ2-1|.
TGTGCCAGCAGGGGACTAGCGGGAGTCCCTTCCTACAATGAGCAGTTCTTC
CASRGLAGVPSYNEQFF
>TRBV4-3|.|TRBJ1-1|.
TGCGCCAGCAGCCAAGAGCCCGTTGTGAACACTGAAGCTTTCTTT
CASSQEPVVNTEAFF
>TRBV29-1|.|TRBJ2-1|.
TGCAGCGTTGGCCTGGGGTCCTACAATGAGCAGTTCTTC
CSVGLGSYNEQFF
>TRBV18|.|TRBJ2-3|many
TGTGCCAGCTCCTATAACTCACCCACAGATACGCAGTATTTT
CASSYNSPTDTQYF
>TRBV5-1|.|TRBJ2-7|.
TGCGCCAGCAACTTGGCCGGCAGCTACGAGCAGTACTTC
CASNLAGSYEQYF
>TRBV28|.|TRBJ1-4|.
TGTGCCAGCAGTCGCCTCGGCGGATATGAAAAACTGTTTTTT
CASSRLGGYEKLFF
>TRBV12-5|.|TRBJ1-1|once
TGTGCTAGTGGTTTGGGTGGACACGTTGAAGCTTTCTTT
CASGLGGHVEAFF
>TRBV28|.|TRBJ1-6|.
TGTGCCAGCAGTTTCCAGGACCCGGGAGACTCACCCCTCCACTTT
CASSFQDPGDSPLHF
>TRBV19|.|TRBJ1-5|.
TGTGCCAGTAGTACTGCAGGGGTGTATAGCAATCAGCCCCAGCATTTT
CASSTAGVYSNQPQHF
>TRBV7-8|.|TRBJ2-1|.
TGTGCCAGCAGCTTACCCCGTGCCGGCACCCAGGGTCGGTTCTTC
CASSLPRAGTQGRFF